Below, 19 T cell receptor beta chains from the same sample are listed, as sequenced in a study of beta chain features in type 1 diabetes. Sequenced material consisted of expressed TCRB transcripts (all of the isolated RNA was reverse transcribed). TCRdb's table, derived via immunoSEQ multiplex PCR, lists solely in-frame clones and lacks some. Among a few hundred thousand clones, 25% to 30% were seen once, and the ten largest hold approximately 4%. The source material was central memory CD4+ T cells from blood. The receptor set was obtained from a man aged 25-45 years in good health.

This sequence joins TRBV30 and TRBJ2-2; TRBD1 is a possible D gene (5 bases). V lost 6 bases and J 2 bases, leaving 13 bases between the germline ends. The CDR3 runs to 14 residues. Germline V gene lookup returns CDR1 GTSNPN and CDR2 SVGIG (reference sequence). CDR3 protein: CACPQDRNTGELFF. The CDR3 bases are TGTGCCTGCCCGCAAGACAGAAACACCGGGGAGCTGTTTTTT.

The J gene is TRBJ2-7, the V gene TRBV28; D is perhaps TRBD1 (6 bases). The germline V and J ends were trimmed by 8 bases and 2 bases, with 13 bases remaining between them. The CDR3 is 13 amino acids. Germline assignment: CDR1 MDHEN and CDR2 SYDVKM. This CDR3 is CASVPGATYEQYF. The DNA for the CDR3 is TGTGCCAGCGTACCAGGGGCCACCTACGAGCAGTACTTC.

V and J are TRBV9 and TRBJ1-1, with a weak D call TRBD1 (6 bases). The germline V and J ends were trimmed by 4 bases and 5 bases, with 12 bases remaining between them. This CDR3 is built from 13 residues. CDR1 and CDR2 (germline): SGDLS, YYNGEE. The CDR3 bases are TGTGCCAGCAGCTATGGGGGCTATACTGAAGCTTTCTTT. This sequence encodes CASSYGGYTEAFF. Looking up the rest from reference TRBV9 and TRBJ1-1 gives the full variable domain: DSGVTQTPKHLITATGQRVTLRCSPRSGDLSVYWYQQSLDQGLQFLIQYYNGEERAKGNILERFSAQQFPDLHSELNLSSLELGDSALYFCASSYGGYTEAFFGQGTRLTVV.

J is TRBJ1-5 and V is TRBV6-1, with 7 bases fitting TRBD1. CDR1 and CDR2 (germline): MNHNS, SASEGT. The V and J ends lost 5 bases and 5 bases, in that order; junction bases with no gene match: 3. The CDR3 covers 13 residues. CDR3 nucleotide sequence: TGTGCCAGCAGTAGGGACAGAGATCAGCCCCAGCATTTT. Translating it yields CASSRDRDQPQHF.

This clone was observed a few times. This sequence joins TRBV30 and TRBJ2-3, with 7 bases aligning to TRBD1. Trimming at V came to 3 bases and at J to 2 bases, leaving 8 bases not matched to a gene. CDR3 length: 15 residues. Germline V lookup: CDR1 GTSNPN, CDR2 SVGIG (reference sequence). The CDR3 coding sequence is TGTGCCTGGAGCGGGACAGAGAGATACACAGATACGCAGTATTTT. Protein: CAWSGTERYTDTQYF.

This clone has a handful of counts. The chain carries TRBV9 and TRBJ1-2; D may be TRBD1 (6 bases). CDR1 is SGDLS, CDR2 YYNGEE, per germline. The CDR3 consists of 14 residues. Deletions cut 3 bases from V and 4 bases from J, with 13 bases between. The CDR3 coding sequence is TGTGCCAGCAGCGAGGGACTCAGGGGCTATGGCTACACCTTC. Translated, it gives CASSEGLRGYGYTF.

The sample holds a few counts of this clone. This rearrangement joins TRBV7-8 to TRBJ1-2; D remains ambiguous. Trimming stripped 8 bases from V and 1 base from J, with 11 bases between. The CDR3 has 13 residues. The germline gives CDR1 SGHVS, CDR2 FQNEAQ. The CDR3: CASGVAGNYGYTF. CDR3 nucleotides: TGTGCCAGCGGAGTCGCCGGTAACTATGGCTACACCTTC.

The genes are TRBV25-1 and TRBJ1-2; unclear D gene. The germline gives CDR1 MGHDK, CDR2 SYGVNS. The CDR3 consists of 11 residues. The V end was cut by 5 bases, the J end by 2 bases, with 3 bases between. The chain's CDR3 is CASSSNYGYTF. Here the CDR3 DNA reads TGTGCCAGCAGTTCCAACTATGGCTACACCTTC.

To note about this clone: Germline and junction disagree at one end, which may indicate a read error. This chain uses TRBV28 with TRBJ2-7, with D hard to call. In germline, CDR1 is MDHEN, CDR2 SYDVKM. This CDR3 contains 13 residues. In nucleotides, the CDR3 is TGTGCCAGCAGAGGACCACCTCACAACGAGGAGTACTTC. This encodes CASRGPPHNEEYF.

V is TRBV11-3 and J is TRBJ2-3, with a tentative D call TRBD2 (5 bases). Trimming removed 3 bases at V and 10 bases at J, with 14 bases between. Germline loops: CDR1 SGHNT, CDR2 YENEEA. CDR3 length equals 13 residues. The CDR3 is CASSFAEGRAQYF. The CDR3, as DNA: TGTGCCAGCAGCTTTGCAGAGGGTAGAGCGCAGTATTTT.

The chain combines TRBV15 with TRBJ2-1; D is uncertain. V lost 0 bases and J lost 7, with 4 bases in between. There are 12 residues in the CDR3. The germline V gene encodes CDR1 LNHNV and CDR2 YYDKDF (reference sequence). The CDR3 loop is CATSRDGNEQFF. In nucleotides, the CDR3 is TGTGCCACCAGCAGAGATGGAAATGAGCAGTTCTTC.

The chain is built from TRBV7-2 and TRBJ2-3; TRBD1 matches at 8 bases. V was pared by 6 bases and J by 4 bases, with 6 bases of the junction left unmatched. Germline values: CDR1 SGHTA, CDR2 FQGNSA. The CDR3 has 14 residues. CDR3: CASRLQGGPDTQYF. Written as DNA, the CDR3 is TGTGCCAGCAGGTTACAGGGGGGCCCAGATACGCAGTATTTT.

The V and J genes are TRBV29-1 and TRBJ1-5; 8 bases map to TRBD1. With 4 bases clipped from V and 4 bases from J, the junction kept 3 bases outside the gene matches. The CDR3 spans 13 residues. Germline assignment: CDR1 SQVTM and CDR2 ANQGSEA. The CDR3 loop is CSVGQGKNQPQHF. Written as DNA, the CDR3 is TGCAGCGTTGGACAGGGGAAAAATCAGCCCCAGCATTTT.

This clone was counted a few times. This rearrangement joins TRBV29-1 to TRBJ2-1; D is undetermined. Between the trimmed V and J ends, which lost 6 bases and 0 bases, there was a span of 9 bases. The germline CDR1 and CDR2 sequences are SQVTM and ANQGSEA. The CDR3 is 13 amino acids. The CDR3: CSVWTYSYNEQFF. The CDR3 DNA sequence: TGCAGCGTCTGGACGTACTCCTACAATGAGCAGTTCTTC.

This rearrangement joins TRBV7-9 to TRBJ1-1; D ambiguous. CDR1 SEHNR and CDR2 FQNEAQ come from the germline V gene (reference sequence). The CDR3 runs to 16 residues. The V gene lost 7 bases and the J gene lost 1 base, with 19 bases spanning the gap. CDR3 in DNA: TGTGCCAGCACCCTTTTAAGTTTAATTGGGAACACTGAAGCTTTCTTT. Protein sequence: CASTLLSLIGNTEAFF.

This clone was counted between two and nine times. The chain uses TRBV4-3 and TRBJ1-1, with D perhaps matching TRBD1 (5 bases). Germline V CDR1 and CDR2: LGHNA, YSLEER. Trimming cost V 4 bases and J 1 base, with 13 bases left between them. This CDR3 is 15 amino acids long. This CDR3 is CASSRPGRENTEAFF. In DNA, the CDR3 is TGCGCCAGCAGCCGCCCCGGCAGGGAGAACACTGAAGCTTTCTTT.

CDR3 sequence: CASSLFPGASTDTQYF. The DNA for the CDR3 is TGCGCCAGCAGCTTGTTCCCCGGGGCTAGCACAGATACGCAGTATTTT. The chain carries TRBV5-1 and TRBJ2-3, with D perhaps given as TRBD1 or TRBD2 (5 bases each). From germline, CDR1 is SGHRS and CDR2 YFSETQ. V lost 1 base and J 0 bases, leaving 12 bases between the germline ends. CDR3 size: 16 residues. Using reference TRBV5-1 and TRBJ2-3 for the parts outside the CDR3, the full variable domain is KAGVTQTPRYLIKTRGQQVTLSCSPISGHRSVSWYQQTPGQGLQFLFEYFSETQRNKGNFPGRFSGRQFSNSRSEMNVSTLELGDSALYLCASSLFPGASTDTQYFGPGTRLTVL.

This clone was seen only a few times. The chain carries TRBV4-2 and TRBJ2-3; TRBD2 might be the D (5 bases). CDR3 length: 14 amino acids. Germline V gene sequence: CDR1 LGHNA, CDR2 YNFKEQ. Between the trimmed V and J ends, which lost 1 base and 4 bases, there was a span of 9 bases. The CDR3 DNA follows: TGTGCCAGCAGCCAAGCTACTAGGCCAGATACGCAGTATTTT. Its protein product is CASSQATRPDTQYF.

This clone was counted only a few times. Other DNA sequences in the sample encode the same CDR3. V usage is TRBV20-1 and J usage is TRBJ2-5, with unresolved D. Germline-derived CDR1 and CDR2 are DFQATT and SNEGSKA (reference sequence). V shed 2 bases and J shed 5 bases, with 3 bases lying between them. The length of the CDR3 is 10 residues. CDR3 nucleotide sequence: TGCAGTGCTAGACGGGAGACCCAGTACTTC. Translated, it gives CSARRETQYF.